This T cell receptor (beta chain) emerged from a study of blood T cell repertoires in COVID-19. The repertoire was sequenced with immunoSEQ multiplex PCR; TCRdb's copy has only in-frame clones and lacks some. Found here are over 200,000 clones, 80% to 90% of them singletons; the top ten hold about 2.1%. The sequence was collected from a woman in her fifties or sixties with acute or convalescent COVID-19. The sample taken for sequencing was peripheral blood.

This chain's CDR3 is CASSLSGGYTF. As DNA, the CDR3 is TGTGCCAGCAGCTTAAGTGGCGGCTACACCTTC. This rearrangement joins TRBV7-2 to TRBJ1-2; no definite D call. Germline V gene sequence: CDR1 SGHTA, CDR2 FQGNSA. Trimming left V 2 bases short and J 8 bases short, with 6 bases between. The CDR3 is made up of 11 amino acids.